The T cell receptor (beta chain) described here comes from a study of human T cells and chemical hapten exposure. Study summary: The patch tests put 0.01% DPC on the skin of the upper back and were read 6 days later.

CDR3 length: 13 residues. Germline V gene lookup returns CDR1 SGHTA and CDR2 FQGNSA. V lost 10 bases and J 5 bases, leaving 18 bases between the germline ends. In its sample, this clonotype was seen many times. MiXCR, run by TCRdb on the RACE reads, gives a single entry per CDR3 protein. Among fewer than 70,000 distinct CDR3 sequences listed, approximately 11% were seen once. Time point noted: pre-sensitization, week 0. Treatment noted: therapeutic diphenylcyclopropenone sensitization with weekly scalp DPC. The specimen was whole blood, collected in connection with sensitization to the hapten diphenylcyclopropenone (DPC). This receptor was taken from a woman between 45 and 60 years old with alopecia areata. Some clones in this sample may be carry-over from other donors' samples. The gene calls are TRBV7-2 and TRBJ2-7; no definite D call. CDR3 protein: CATRISSTHEQYF. CDR3 nucleotides: TGTGCCACCCGAATATCCTCCACCCACGAGCAGTACTTC. Full variable domain (rest looked up from reference TRBV7-2 and TRBJ2-7): GAGVSQSPSNKVTEKGKDVELRCDPISGHTALYWYRQSLGQGLEFLIYFQGNSAPDKSGLPSDRFSAERTGGSVSTLTIQRTQQEDSAVYLCATRISSTHEQYFGPGTRLTVT.